The rows below give T cell receptor beta chains drawn from one sample of a study of blood T cell repertoires in COVID-19. Using immunoSEQ multiplex PCR, the repertoire was profiled, and TCRdb retains in-frame clones only, with some absent. In the table there are 330,000 or so clones, approximately 88% of which are singletons. Sequencing was done on a sample of PBMCs or T cells enriched from blood (not recorded which). These receptors were obtained from a man aged 30 to 45 who had recovered from COVID-19. Both conserved end residues are part of each CDR3. The D gene is left open where the match is weak. Part of the rows lack a size; the others show once, few, many or a class for expanded clones.

d_gene: TRBD2
v_gene: TRBV7-9
j_gene: TRBJ2-5
abundance: .
CDR3nt: TGTGCCAGCAGCCCCGAACGAGCTAGCGGGGTAGAGACCCAGTACTTC
CDR3aa: CASSPERASGVETQYF

d_gene: TRBD1
v_gene: TRBV6-5
j_gene: TRBJ1-2
abundance: .
CDR3nt: TGTGCCAGCAGTCTTTACAGGGGGCGCGGCTACACCTTC
CDR3aa: CASSLYRGRGYTF

d_gene: .
v_gene: TRBV28
j_gene: TRBJ1-1
abundance: .
CDR3nt: TGTGCCAGCACCGACCCAATGGGGGGAAACACTGAAGCTTTCTTT
CDR3aa: CASTDPMGGNTEAFF

d_gene: TRBD1
v_gene: TRBV18
j_gene: TRBJ1-2
abundance: .
CDR3nt: TGTGCCAGCTCACCAACTTCCGGGACAGGACCCAACTATGGCTACACCTTC
CDR3aa: CASSPTSGTGPNYGYTF

d_gene: TRBD1
v_gene: TRBV18
j_gene: TRBJ2-7
abundance: .
CDR3nt: TGTGCCAGCTCACCACCCTCCGGGACAGGGGGCAACGAGCAGTACTTC
CDR3aa: CASSPPSGTGGNEQYF

d_gene: .
v_gene: TRBV7-8
j_gene: TRBJ2-1
abundance: few
CDR3nt: TGTGCCAGCAGCTTAGTTGCCGGGGATCTAGACAATGAGCAGTTCTTC
CDR3aa: CASSLVAGDLDNEQFF

d_gene: .
v_gene: TRBV5-1
j_gene: TRBJ2-3
abundance: .
CDR3nt: TGCGCCAGCAGCTTTAGCCTAGTAGGCACAGATACGCAGTATTTT
CDR3aa: CASSFSLVGTDTQYF

d_gene: .
v_gene: TRBV13
j_gene: TRBJ1-2
abundance: .
CDR3nt: TGTGCCAGCAGCTTAGGGTCTCAGGATAGTGGCTACACCTTC
CDR3aa: CASSLGSQDSGYTF

d_gene: TRBD2
v_gene: TRBV7-7
j_gene: TRBJ2-3
abundance: .
CDR3nt: TGTGCAAAAATCCCCCAGCGGGGGCGCACAGATACGCAGTATTTT
CDR3aa: CAKIPQRGRTDTQYF

d_gene: .
v_gene: TRBV19
j_gene: TRBJ1-5
abundance: .
CDR3nt: TGTGCCAGTAGGCAATCCCTGACACGTAGCAATCAGCCCCAGCATTTT
CDR3aa: CASRQSLTRSNQPQHF

d_gene: TRBD1
v_gene: TRBV19
j_gene: TRBJ1-1
abundance: .
CDR3nt: TGTGCCAGTAGTCCCGGACAGGGATACACTGAAGCTTTCTTT
CDR3aa: CASSPGQGYTEAFF

d_gene: .
v_gene: TRBV7-9
j_gene: TRBJ1-3
abundance: .
CDR3nt: TGTGCCAGCAGCTTAGTCCAGGGGTCCAGAAACACCATATATTTT
CDR3aa: CASSLVQGSRNTIYF

d_gene: .
v_gene: TRBV15
j_gene: TRBJ1-1
abundance: .
CDR3nt: TGTGCCACCAGCAGAGACGGGTACACTGAAGCTTTCTTT
CDR3aa: CATSRDGYTEAFF

d_gene: TRBD2
v_gene: TRBV25-1
j_gene: TRBJ2-2
abundance: .
CDR3nt: TGTGCCAGCAGTGAAGTGGGGGGGGCCGGGGAGCTGTTTTTT
CDR3aa: CASSEVGGAGELFF

d_gene: .
v_gene: TRBV5-1
j_gene: TRBJ1-2
abundance: once
CDR3nt: TGCGCCAGCAGGGGGACTTTAGCTAACTATGGCTACACCTTC
CDR3aa: CASRGTLANYGYTF

d_gene: TRBD2
v_gene: TRBV7-8
j_gene: TRBJ2-3
abundance: once
CDR3nt: TGTGCCAGCAGCTTTTCTAGCGGGGGTGCAGATACGCAGTATTTT
CDR3aa: CASSFSSGGADTQYF

d_gene: TRBD1
v_gene: TRBV18
j_gene: TRBJ1-2
abundance: .
CDR3nt: TGTGCCAGCTCACCAAACGGACAGGGCTGGAATGGCTACACCTTC
CDR3aa: CASSPNGQGWNGYTF

d_gene: .
v_gene: TRBV4-1
j_gene: TRBJ1-5
abundance: once
CDR3nt: TGCGCCAGCAGCCAAGAGGGGCAGGGGACGAATCAGCCCCAGCATTTT
CDR3aa: CASSQEGQGTNQPQHF

d_gene: .
v_gene: TRBV11-2
j_gene: TRBJ2-2
abundance: .
CDR3nt: TGTGCCAGCAGCTTATCCCGGACTACGAACACCGGGGAGCTGTTTTTT
CDR3aa: CASSLSRTTNTGELFF

d_gene: .
v_gene: TRBV28
j_gene: TRBJ1-6
abundance: once
CDR3nt: TGTGCCAGCAGGCCCCCGGGGGAGAATTCACCCCTCCACTTT
CDR3aa: CASRPPGENSPLHF

d_gene: TRBD1
v_gene: TRBV28
j_gene: TRBJ2-3
abundance: .
CDR3nt: TGTGCCAGCACCTCAGGGACAGGGGGAGATACGCAGTATTTT
CDR3aa: CASTSGTGGDTQYF

d_gene: TRBD2
v_gene: TRBV6-5
j_gene: TRBJ2-3
abundance: once
CDR3nt: TGTGCCAGCAGTTCCTCCGGGACTAGTGTCACAGATACGCAGTATTTT
CDR3aa: CASSSSGTSVTDTQYF

d_gene: .
v_gene: TRBV7-9
j_gene: TRBJ2-7
abundance: .
CDR3nt: TGTGCCAGCAGCTTACAGGGGACGACCTACGAGCAGTACTTC
CDR3aa: CASSLQGTTYEQYF

d_gene: .
v_gene: TRBV7-2
j_gene: TRBJ1-6
abundance: .
CDR3nt: TGTGCCAGCAGCTTAGACTCCGGGAGTGGTTCACCCCTCCACTTT
CDR3aa: CASSLDSGSGSPLHF

d_gene: TRBD1
v_gene: TRBV3-1/TRBV3-2
j_gene: TRBJ2-5
abundance: .
CDR3nt: TGTGCCAGCAGCCCTGGGACAGTAGAGACCCAGTACTTC
CDR3aa: CASSPGTVETQYF

d_gene: .
v_gene: TRBV2
j_gene: TRBJ1-5
abundance: .
CDR3nt: TGTGCCAGCAGTGTCACACAGGGCAATCAGCCCCAGCATTTT
CDR3aa: CASSVTQGNQPQHF

d_gene: .
v_gene: TRBV6-5
j_gene: TRBJ2-2
abundance: .
CDR3nt: TGTGCCAGCAAAAATTGGCAGGCGAACACCGGGGAGCTGTTTTTT
CDR3aa: CASKNWQANTGELFF

d_gene: .
v_gene: TRBV9
j_gene: TRBJ2-2
abundance: .
CDR3nt: TGTGCCAGCAGCGCAGGGACTGCGAACACCGGGGAGCTGTTTTTT
CDR3aa: CASSAGTANTGELFF

d_gene: .
v_gene: TRBV12-3/TRBV12-4
j_gene: TRBJ2-3
abundance: .
CDR3nt: TGTGCCAGCAGCCTCCAGGCGAGTGGTACGCAGTATTTT
CDR3aa: CASSLQASGTQYF

d_gene: .
v_gene: TRBV18
j_gene: TRBJ2-7
abundance: few
CDR3nt: TGTGCCAGCTCACCGGACACCTACGAGCAGTACTTC
CDR3aa: CASSPDTYEQYF

d_gene: TRBD2
v_gene: TRBV5-1
j_gene: TRBJ2-5
abundance: .
CDR3nt: TGCGCCAGCAGCTTGACTAGCGCGGAGACCCAGTACTTC
CDR3aa: CASSLTSAETQYF

d_gene: TRBD2
v_gene: TRBV7-8
j_gene: TRBJ2-2
abundance: .
CDR3nt: TGTGCCAGCAGCACTTTGGCGGGGGGACGCACCGGGGAGCTGTTTTTT
CDR3aa: CASSTLAGGRTGELFF

d_gene: .
v_gene: TRBV27
j_gene: TRBJ2-1
abundance: .
CDR3nt: TGTGCCAGCAGTTTAAGGGGTAATAATGAGCAGTTCTTC
CDR3aa: CASSLRGNNEQFF

d_gene: .
v_gene: TRBV11-2
j_gene: TRBJ2-2
abundance: .
CDR3nt: TGTGCCAGCAGCTTAGGGGGCAGCACCGGGGAGCTGTTTTTT
CDR3aa: CASSLGGSTGELFF

d_gene: TRBD1
v_gene: TRBV2
j_gene: TRBJ1-4
abundance: few
CDR3nt: TGTGCCAGCAGCAAACAGGGGGGATCCAGTGAAAAACTGTTTTTT
CDR3aa: CASSKQGGSSEKLFF

d_gene: TRBD2
v_gene: TRBV5-4
j_gene: TRBJ2-3
abundance: .
CDR3nt: TGTGCCAGCAGCCCCTGGCGGGGCGGGGGGACGGATACGCAGTATTTT
CDR3aa: CASSPWRGGGTDTQYF

d_gene: TRBD1
v_gene: TRBV7-9
j_gene: TRBJ2-5
abundance: .
CDR3nt: TGTGCCAGCAGCAGACAGGGTCGGGGCCAAGAGACCCAGTACTTC
CDR3aa: CASSRQGRGQETQYF

d_gene: .
v_gene: TRBV2
j_gene: TRBJ2-2
abundance: .
CDR3nt: TGTGCCAGCAGTGTAGTCGGCGGGGAGCTGTTTTTT
CDR3aa: CASSVVGGELFF

d_gene: TRBD1
v_gene: TRBV5-1
j_gene: TRBJ2-1
abundance: .
CDR3nt: TGCGCCAGCAGCCTGGGGACAGGGGAGAATGAGCAGTTCTTC
CDR3aa: CASSLGTGENEQFF

d_gene: .
v_gene: TRBV6-2/TRBV6-3
j_gene: TRBJ2-7
abundance: .
CDR3nt: TGTGCCAGCAGTTACGGTCCCAGGGAGGCCTACGAGCAGTACTTC
CDR3aa: CASSYGPREAYEQYF

d_gene: .
v_gene: TRBV7-9
j_gene: TRBJ2-7
abundance: once
CDR3nt: TGTGCCAGCAGCTTTGCCCGACAGAACGAGCAGTACTTC
CDR3aa: CASSFARQNEQYF

d_gene: TRBD1
v_gene: TRBV15
j_gene: TRBJ1-1
abundance: .
CDR3nt: TGTGCCACCAGCAGAATCCAGGGGGACACTGAAGCTTTCTTT
CDR3aa: CATSRIQGDTEAFF